The clone carrying this T cell receptor beta chain was counted only a few times. Its antigen is as yet unknown. This sample is drawn from a study of regulatory T cells in long-lasting Graves disease. The study, taken as a whole, reports: Accuracy was possibly reduced by small sample size.

CDR3-region Arm-PCR and iRepertoire HTBI primers produced the TCR beta libraries. TCRdb passed the multiplex PCR reads through MiXCR, listing each CDR3 protein once. The sample shows more than 400,000 distinct CDR3 sequences, roughly 17% of them seen only once. Germline assignment: CDR1 SGHDT and CDR2 YYEEEE. CDR3 length: 15 amino acids. V dropped 2 bases and J dropped 4 bases, with 14 bases sitting between them. Time point denoted: newly diagnosed GD, antithyroid drugs for less than 3 months. From RNA extracted from PBMCs, the TCR library was made. This sample also belongs to another study, concerning T cells in Graves' hyperthyroidism and ophthalmopathy.

The clonotype originates from a woman under 40 with Graves disease. The sample was peripheral blood mononuclear cells (PBMCs), taken at new diagnosis, from a patient treated with antithyroid drugs. This chain links TRBV5-6 with TRBJ2-3; D gene unclear. CDR3 in amino acids: CASSFAVSAADTQYF. In DNA form, the CDR3 reads TGTGCCAGCAGCTTCGCGGTGTCGGCGGCAGATACGCAGTATTTT.